The 24 T cell receptor beta chains listed next were all sequenced from one sample in a study of blood T cell repertoires in COVID-19. Sequencing was performed with immunoSEQ multiplex PCR; in TCRdb, only in-frame clones are kept and a portion is missing. This table holds around 130,000 clones, under 90% found once. Sequencing was done on a sample of PBMCs or T cells enriched from blood (not recorded which). These receptors were obtained from a man between 35 and 55 years old with acute COVID-19.

The gene calls are TRBV12-3 or TRBV12-4 and TRBJ1-1, with TRBD1 matching 7 bases. The V and J ends lost 6 bases and 6 bases, in that order; junction bases with no gene match: 7. The CDR3 contains 13 residues. The CDR3 loop reads CASRQGRLAEAFF. The CDR3 DNA is TGTGCCAGCAGACAGGGGCGGTTGGCTGAAGCTTTCTTT.

This rearrangement joins TRBV28 to TRBJ1-5; D remains unclear. The CDR3 consists of 14 residues. From germline, CDR1 is MDHEN and CDR2 SYDVKM. Trimming stripped 5 bases from V and 5 bases from J, with 13 bases between. The CDR3 coding sequence is TGTGCCAGCAGTCGACATCCGAGGGATCAGCCCCAGCATTTT. As protein: CASSRHPRDQPQHF. Filled out from reference TRBV28 and TRBJ1-5, the complete variable domain reads DVKVTQSSRYLVKRTGEKVFLECVQDMDHENMFWYRQDPGLGLRLIYFSYDVKMKEKGDIPEGYSVSREKKERFSLILESASTNQTSMYLCASSRHPRDQPQHFGDGTRLSIL.

The genes are TRBV7-3 and TRBJ1-1; TRBD1 agrees at 7 bases. CDR1 is SGHTA, CDR2 FQGTGA, per germline. After removal of 2 bases from V and 3 bases from J, the junction contained 6 bases not matched to a gene. The CDR3 sequence is 15 residues long. The CDR3 loop is CASSLSRTGDTEAFF. The CDR3 DNA reads TGTGCCAGCAGCTTATCCAGGACAGGTGACACTGAAGCTTTCTTT.

A remark on this clone: Additional DNA sequences in this sample encode the identical CDR3. V and J are TRBV7-3 and TRBJ1-2; D call uncertain. Germline V lookup: CDR1 SGHTA, CDR2 FQGTGA. This CDR3 contains 13 residues. V was clipped by 2 bases and J by 2 bases, with 6 bases between them. CDR3: CASSLGQNYGYTF. CDR3 DNA sequence: TGTGCCAGCAGCTTAGGGCAGAACTATGGCTACACCTTC.

With respect to this clone: Sequence at one end of the junction differs from germline and may be a read error. The V and J genes are TRBV6-1 and TRBJ1-1, with D perhaps matching TRBD1 (6 bases). Per the germline V gene, CDR1 is MNHNS and CDR2 is SASEGT. This CDR3 has 12 residues. The CDR3 spells CASREGQLEAFF. For the CDR3, the DNA is TGTGCCAGCAGGGAAGGACAGTTGGAAGCTTTCTTT.

The V and J genes are TRBV5-5 and TRBJ1-2; D is possibly TRBD1 (5 bases). CDR3 size: 15 residues. The V gene lost 4 bases and the J gene lost 6 bases, with 19 bases spanning the gap. Germline CDR1 SGHKS, CDR2 YYEKEE (reference sequence). The DNA for the CDR3 is TGTGCCAGCAGCCCCTTCGGGGCCCGGGGGAATGGCTACACCTTC. Protein sequence: CASSPFGARGNGYTF.

The chain employs TRBV19 and TRBJ1-2; 9 nucleotides match TRBD1. V shed 6 bases and J 4 bases; nucleotides not matched to a gene: 15. This CDR3 has 17 residues. Germline V gene sequence: CDR1 LNHDA, CDR2 SQIVND (reference sequence). The DNA for the CDR3 is TGTGCCAGTAGATCACCGGGACAGGGCCTTCTTGGCTATGGCTACACCTTC. Protein product: CASRSPGQGLLGYGYTF.

The chain is built from TRBV2 and TRBJ2-5; unclear D gene. CDR1 and CDR2 (germline): SNHLY, FYNNEI. The CDR3 is 11 residues long. The ends were cut back, 8 bases at V and 1 base at J, with 5 bases in the middle. CDR3 region: CASELQETQYF. The CDR3 coding sequence is TGTGCCAGCGAGCTCCAAGAGACCCAGTACTTC.

The J gene is TRBJ2-3, the V gene TRBV7-9, with 11 positions matching TRBD1. The V and J ends lost 4 bases and 0 bases, in that order; junction bases with no gene match: 9. This CDR3 is built from 18 residues. Germline V gene data show CDR1 as SEHNR and CDR2 as FQNEAQ (reference sequence). The CDR3 loop is CASSSWTGGDSSTDTQYF. In DNA form, the CDR3 reads TGTGCCAGCAGCTCATGGACAGGGGGCGATTCTAGCACAGATACGCAGTATTTT.

The V and J genes are TRBV6-5 and TRBJ1-4; D is perhaps TRBD1 (5 bases). Trimming took off 10 bases at V and 4 bases at J, with 13 bases between the two ends. Germline CDR1 is MNHEY and CDR2 is SVGAGI. The CDR3 loop spans 13 amino acids. CDR3 sequence (DNA): TGTGCCACCCGACAGACAGATAATGAAAAACTGTTTTTT. Translated: CATRQTDNEKLFF.

Turning to this clone: A read error may produce the germline difference seen at one junction end. V gene TRBV6-5 combines with J gene TRBJ2-3; 11 nucleotides match TRBD1. CDR3 length: 15 residues. The germline V gene has CDR1 MNHEY and CDR2 SVGAGI. This chain's CDR3 is CRTGGQLDSTDTQYF. CDR3 in DNA: TGCCGGACAGGGGGCCAACTGGATAGCACAGATACGCAGTATTTT.

The chain joins TRBV7-9 to TRBJ1-4; the D gene is possibly TRBD1 (5 bases). V gave up 2 bases and J gave up 4 bases, with 14 bases separating them. The V gene's germline CDR1 is SEHNR and CDR2 FQNEAQ (reference sequence). The CDR3 loop spans 16 amino acids. The CDR3 reads CASSLYRGSGNEKLFF. The CDR3 DNA sequence: TGTGCCAGCAGCTTATATAGGGGCAGTGGTAATGAAAAACTGTTTTTT.

The V gene is TRBV19, the J gene TRBJ1-4; tentatively, D is TRBD1 (6 bases). This CDR3 has 15 amino acids. The germline V gene encodes CDR1 LNHDA and CDR2 SQIVND (reference sequence). Trimming pared 4 bases from V and 8 bases from J, leaving 17 bases between. CDR3 sequence: CASSTDQGIGEKLFF. CDR3 in DNA: TGTGCCAGTAGTACAGACCAGGGGATAGGGGAAAAACTGTTTTTT.

This clone was seen a handful of times. The V and J genes are TRBV27 and TRBJ1-1; 9 nucleotides align to TRBD1. Per germline, CDR1 MNHEY and CDR2 SMNVEV (reference sequence). The ends lost 2 bases at V and 5 bases at J; junction bases unmatched: 6. This CDR3 spans 15 amino acids. For the CDR3, the DNA is TGTGCCAGCAGTTTAATGACAGGGGGGTCGACTGAAGCTTTCTTT. Encoded protein: CASSLMTGGSTEAFF.

J is TRBJ2-1 and V is TRBV5-6; D remains ambiguous. The CDR3 spans 13 residues. Germline V gene lookup returns CDR1 SGHDT and CDR2 YYEEEE. Trimming removed 4 bases at V and 4 bases at J, with 9 bases between. The CDR3 loop is CASSATGYNEQFF. The CDR3, as DNA: TGTGCCAGCAGCGCGACTGGTTACAATGAGCAGTTCTTC.

J is TRBJ2-3 and V is TRBV5-1; 10 nucleotides line up with TRBD1. The germline gives CDR1 SGHRS, CDR2 YFSETQ. After removal of 4 bases from V and 6 bases from J, the junction contained 11 bases not matched to a gene. The CDR3 covers 16 residues. The CDR3 region is CASSQNSGQGRDTQYF. As DNA, the CDR3 is TGCGCCAGCAGCCAGAACTCGGGACAGGGGAGGGATACGCAGTATTTT.

This sequence joins TRBV11-1 and TRBJ2-1; TRBD1 matches at 9 bases. The germline V gene has CDR1 SGHAT and CDR2 FQDESV (reference sequence). After removal of 0 bases from V and 5 bases from J, the junction contained 8 bases not matched to a gene. CDR3 length: 17 amino acids. The CDR3 DNA reads as TGTGCCAGCAGCTTAGCGTCGGGACAGGGTATCGACAATGAGCAGTTCTTC. The encoded protein is CASSLASGQGIDNEQFF.

The chain carries TRBV6-5 and TRBJ2-7, with a possible D match to TRBD2 (5 bases). V lost 6 bases and J lost 0, with 9 bases in between. The CDR3 runs 13 residues. Germline V gene data show CDR1 as MNHEY and CDR2 as SVGAGI. The CDR3 loop reads CASRASFSYEQYF. CDR3 nucleotide sequence: TGTGCCAGCAGGGCTAGCTTCTCCTACGAGCAGTACTTC.

The chain employs TRBV30 and TRBJ2-1; 12 nucleotides align to TRBD2. V was clipped by 5 bases and J by 7 bases; unmatched bases: 9. Germline CDR1 and CDR2: GTSNPN and SVGIG (reference sequence). The CDR3 sequence is 15 residues long. CDR3 loop: CAWCRTSGGFNEQFF. The CDR3 DNA reads as TGTGCCTGGTGTCGAACTAGCGGGGGGTTTAATGAGCAGTTCTTC.

The chain combines TRBV9 with TRBJ1-2, with D unclear. Germline CDR1 reads SGDLS; CDR2 reads YYNGEE. V was trimmed by 3 bases and J by 10 bases, leaving 13 bases between them. This CDR3 contains 12 residues. The CDR3 nucleotides read TGTGCCAGCAGCGCGGAGGAGGAGTTCTACACCTTC. Amino acids: CASSAEEEFYTF.

This clone was detected once. The chain couples TRBV7-9 to TRBJ1-1; D remains unclear. The CDR3 runs 13 residues. Per germline, CDR1 SEHNR and CDR2 FQNEAQ (reference sequence). The V end was cut by 5 bases, the J end by 1 base, with 8 bases between. The CDR3: CASSLDKNTEAFF. CDR3 coding DNA: TGTGCCAGCAGCCTCGACAAGAACACTGAAGCTTTCTTT. The variable domain in full, with the rest retrieved from reference TRBV7-9 and TRBJ1-1, is DTGVSQNPRHKITKRGQNVTFRCDPISEHNRLYWYRQTLGQGPEFLTYFQNEAQLEKSRLLSDRFSAERPKGSFSTLEIQRTEQGDSAMYLCASSLDKNTEAFFGQGTRLTVV.

A few counts support this clone. The chain recombines TRBV3-1 (or the pseudogene TRBV3-2) with TRBJ2-3; TRBD2 agrees at 7 bases. CDR3 length: 16 residues. Germline CDR1 LGHDT, CDR2 YNNKEL (reference sequence). The trim removed 6 bases at V and 4 bases at J, leaving 13 bases unmatched. This CDR3 reads CASSPRTSRGADTQYF. The CDR3 DNA reads as TGTGCCAGCAGTCCCCGGACCAGCCGGGGGGCAGATACGCAGTATTTT.

The count of this clone is one. This chain joins TRBV5-4 and TRBJ2-7; 12 nucleotides align to TRBD1. CDR1 SGHNT and CDR2 YYREEE come from the germline V gene (reference sequence). With 3 bases clipped from V and 6 bases from J, the junction kept 10 bases outside the gene matches. CDR3 length equals 16 residues. CDR3 loop: CASSSSRDRGLSEQYF. The DNA of the CDR3 is TGTGCCAGCAGCTCCTCAAGGGACAGGGGGCTCTCCGAGCAGTACTTC.

This clone was counted a single time. The chain joins TRBV18 to TRBJ2-2; 13 bases fit TRBD2. The CDR3 totals 19 residues. The ends lost 4 bases at V and 1 base at J; junction bases unmatched: 9. Germline V gives CDR1 KGHSH, CDR2 LQKENI. The CDR3 DNA sequence: TGTGCCAGCTCACGATCCGGGACTAGCGGGACCCTGAACACCGGGGAGCTGTTTTTT. As protein: CASSRSGTSGTLNTGELFF.